This TCR beta chain was documented in a study of OX40 agonist ivuxolimab in advanced cancers. Study-level information: From roughly 20 to 90 years was the age range, with a mean of approximately 63 years, and over 70% were male. Having had anti-PD-1, anti-PD-L1 or anti-CTLA-4 therapy before was allowed, and over 35% had some.

This CDR3 is 14 amino acids long. Between the trimmed V and J ends, which lost 1 base and 13 bases, there was a span of 16 bases. Per germline, CDR1 SGHTA and CDR2 FQGNSA. Measured with immunoSEQ multiplex PCR; TCRdb has only the in-frame clones, and not every one. This table holds 60,000 to 75,000 clones, about 85% found once. Of note for this clone: Its antigen remains unidentified.

Peripheral blood came from all dose cohorts at three timepoints. Study-wide points: CD4+ T cells averaged fewer expanded clones than CD8+ T cells.

Sample: CD4+ or CD8+ T cells sorted from blood, taken in a trial of the OX40 agonist ivuxolimab. The source is an adult with an advanced solid tumor such as melanoma, head and neck, liver or kidney cancer. This rearrangement joins TRBV7-2 to TRBJ1-4; TRBD1 is a possible D gene (6 bases). This CDR3 is CASSLDRTAERLFF. In nucleotides, the CDR3 is TGTGCCAGCAGCTTAGATCGGACAGCGGAACGACTGTTTTTT.